A selection of T cell receptor beta chains follows, all from one sample in a study of blood T cell repertoires in COVID-19. Measured with immunoSEQ multiplex PCR; TCRdb has only the in-frame clones, and not every one. The table has over 130,000 clones, nearly 80% seen once; the top ten hold 2.5% to 3%. Input material: PBMCs or T cells enriched from blood (not recorded which). Receptor source: a woman aged 45-65 years who had recovered from COVID-19. The CDR3 runs from the conserved cysteine through the conserved F or W. A D gene is named only where the DNA matches it firmly. Rows give clone size only sometimes, using once, few, many, or a class for an expanded clone.

abundance: -
j_gene: TRBJ1-1
d_gene: -
v_gene: TRBV5-1
CDR3nt: TGCGCCAGCAGCCGAGCGCCTGACAGGAACACTGAAGCTTTCTTT
CDR3aa: CASSRAPDRNTEAFF

abundance: -
j_gene: TRBJ2-7
d_gene: TRBD1
v_gene: TRBV7-2
CDR3nt: TGTGCCAGCAGCCTCTACAGGGGATTTCTTGTCTTC
CDR3aa: CASSLYRGFLVF

abundance: -
j_gene: TRBJ1-5
d_gene: -
v_gene: TRBV5-1
CDR3nt: TGCGCCAGCAGCGCGGATAGCAATCAGCCCCAGCATTTT
CDR3aa: CASSADSNQPQHF

abundance: few
j_gene: TRBJ2-7
d_gene: TRBD2
v_gene: TRBV28
CDR3nt: TGTGCCAGCAGTCCCGGGACTAGCAGTAGGTACGAGCAGTACTTC
CDR3aa: CASSPGTSSRYEQYF

abundance: -
j_gene: TRBJ2-7
d_gene: -
v_gene: TRBV19
CDR3nt: TGTGCCAGTAGTATGCGGGACGGACCTCGCTCCTACGAGCAGTACTTC
CDR3aa: CASSMRDGPRSYEQYF

abundance: -
j_gene: TRBJ1-2
d_gene: -
v_gene: TRBV28
CDR3nt: TGTGCCAGCAGTTTATTTCCAGGAGGTACCTATGGCTACACCTTC
CDR3aa: CASSLFPGGTYGYTF

abundance: -
j_gene: TRBJ2-7
d_gene: -
v_gene: TRBV5-1
CDR3nt: TGCGCCAGCAGCACCGACCTGAGACAGTATTCCTACGAGCAGTACTTC
CDR3aa: CASSTDLRQYSYEQYF

abundance: -
j_gene: TRBJ1-2
d_gene: -
v_gene: TRBV15
CDR3nt: TGTGCCACCAGCAGAGAACGACTCACGACCGTAACTAACTATGGCTACACCTTC
CDR3aa: CATSRERLTTVTNYGYTF

abundance: -
j_gene: TRBJ2-5
d_gene: TRBD2
v_gene: TRBV4-1
CDR3nt: TGCGCCAGCAGCCAAGAGAGGGCGGGGGGGCGCCGGGAGACCCAGTACTTC
CDR3aa: CASSQERAGGRRETQYF

abundance: -
j_gene: TRBJ2-1
d_gene: -
v_gene: TRBV27
CDR3nt: TGTGCCAGCCGTAGGGTTTCAGGGCCTAACAATGAGCAGTTCTTC
CDR3aa: CASRRVSGPNNEQFF

abundance: -
j_gene: TRBJ2-5
d_gene: -
v_gene: TRBV7-7
CDR3nt: TGTGCTAGCAGCCTAGCCACAGGATACCAAGAGACCCAGTACTTC
CDR3aa: CASSLATGYQETQYF

abundance: -
j_gene: TRBJ2-7
d_gene: TRBD2
v_gene: TRBV11-2
CDR3nt: TGTGCCAGCAGCCCCCCTTTGGGAGTGGCTAGCGGGAGGTACTACGAGCAGTACTTC
CDR3aa: CASSPPLGVASGRYYEQYF

abundance: -
j_gene: TRBJ2-7
d_gene: -
v_gene: TRBV3-1/TRBV3-2
CDR3nt: TGTGCCAGCGGCCAAGATCTCGGGACTGTTTCCTACGAGCAGTACTTC
CDR3aa: CASGQDLGTVSYEQYF

abundance: -
j_gene: TRBJ2-5
d_gene: TRBD1
v_gene: TRBV28
CDR3nt: TGTGCCAGCAGTTCGGACAGGGGTCAAGAGACCCAGTACTTC
CDR3aa: CASSSDRGQETQYF

abundance: -
j_gene: TRBJ2-1
d_gene: TRBD2
v_gene: TRBV7-3
CDR3nt: TGTGCCAGCAGCCCAACCACTAGCGGGAGGGCCAGGGAGCAGTTCTTC
CDR3aa: CASSPTTSGRAREQFF

abundance: -
j_gene: TRBJ1-2
d_gene: -
v_gene: TRBV27
CDR3nt: TGTGCCAGCAGGATGGGGGGTGACTATGGCTACACCTTC
CDR3aa: CASRMGGDYGYTF

abundance: -
j_gene: TRBJ1-1
d_gene: -
v_gene: TRBV3-1/TRBV3-2
CDR3nt: TGTGCCAGCAGCCAAACGGCAGGGGTGGGGGACACTGAAGCTTTCTTT
CDR3aa: CASSQTAGVGDTEAFF

abundance: -
j_gene: TRBJ1-1
d_gene: -
v_gene: TRBV19
CDR3nt: TGTGCCAGTACCCTTGGGGGGGGAAACACTGAAGCTTTCTTT
CDR3aa: CASTLGGGNTEAFF

abundance: -
j_gene: TRBJ1-2
d_gene: -
v_gene: TRBV6-4
CDR3nt: TGTGCCAGCAGTGAGGTTTGGACAGTTGGCCTTGGAGGCTACACCTTC
CDR3aa: CASSEVWTVGLGGYTF

abundance: -
j_gene: TRBJ2-3
d_gene: TRBD2
v_gene: TRBV9
CDR3nt: TGTGCCAGCAGCGTAGTAGCGGGGGGCGCAGATACGCAGTATTTT
CDR3aa: CASSVVAGGADTQYF

abundance: -
j_gene: TRBJ1-2
d_gene: -
v_gene: TRBV7-9
CDR3nt: TGTGCCAGCAGCTTAGAGCAGGGGGGCTACACCTTC
CDR3aa: CASSLEQGGYTF

abundance: -
j_gene: TRBJ2-7
d_gene: -
v_gene: TRBV29-1
CDR3nt: TGCAGCGGCCACCAAGGGGCCGTCTCCTACGAGCAGTACTTC
CDR3aa: CSGHQGAVSYEQYF